What follows describes a single TCR beta chain. CDR3 length: 16 amino acids. Germline-derived CDR1 and CDR2 are SGHRS and YFSETQ. With 0 bases clipped from V and 6 bases from J, the junction kept 6 bases outside the gene matches. The method was immunoSEQ multiplex PCR; TCRdb's version includes in-frame clones alone and lacks a portion of them. Of under 150,000 clones listed, about four fifths are singletons. This record comes from a study of blood T cell repertoires in COVID-19. As for the study in general: From the United States, Italy and Spain came samples of acute and convalescent COVID-19. PBMCs, B-cell-depleted T cells, or T cells provided the cDNA or gDNA that made up the material.

The clonotype comes from a woman of 80 years or more with acute or convalescent COVID-19. This sequence joins TRBV5-1 and TRBJ1-6, with 7 bases identical to TRBD1. Sequenced material: peripheral blood. CDR3 DNA: TGCGCCAGCAGCTTGGCCTTGGCAGGGGGTAATTCACCCCTCCACTTT. Residues: CASSLALAGGNSPLHF.